A selection of T cell receptor beta chains follows, all from one sample in a study of cytomegalovirus exposure and HLA in healthy donors. Sequenced by immunoSEQ multiplex PCR; TCRdb stores in-frame clones only, minus some. The sample has tens of thousands of clones, 75% to 80% seen once. Sequencing was carried out using PBMCs. The receptors come from a female donor in good health and CMV-seronegative. CDR3s include the opening cysteine and the closing phenylalanine or tryptophan. Each record gives: D gene, clone size, V gene, J gene, CDR3 protein. The D gene is left open where the match is weak. Only some rows state a clone size, as once, few, many or a class for expanded clones.

.	.	TRBV4-1	TRBJ2-6	CASSHVRGASGANVLTF
.	.	TRBV27	TRBJ1-5	CATSLTGSNQPQHF
TRBD2	once	TRBV5-4	.	CASSLVAGSSHEQYF
.	few	TRBV12-5	TRBJ1-2	CARKGRVGYGYTF
TRBD1	.	TRBV28	TRBJ2-7	CASSTPATGTYEQYF
.	.	TRBV5-4	TRBJ1-2	CASTPPQGANYGYTF
TRBD2	many	TRBV2	TRBJ2-7	CASSEDRTSENEQYF
TRBD1	.	TRBV11-2	TRBJ2-7	CASSPGQGGVGEQYF
TRBD1	.	TRBV5-1	TRBJ2-1	CASSLGGQGYNEQFF
TRBD2	.	TRBV6-5	TRBJ2-3	CASSYASGIGNTQYF
.	.	TRBV2	TRBJ2-2	CASSEQAANTGELFF
.	few	TRBV6-5	TRBJ2-1	CASRGEVGHNEQFF
.	few	TRBV29-1	TRBJ2-1	CSVEGGPSGEQFF
.	.	TRBV2	TRBJ1-5	CASSERGVKQPQHF
.	once	TRBV6-1	TRBJ1-5	CASSEALGGTGNQPQHF
.	once	TRBV28	TRBJ2-7	CASSSPGGIAYEQYF
.	.	TRBV29-1	TRBJ2-5	CSVERGVQETQYF
.	.	TRBV5-1	TRBJ1-5	CASSVYRDNYSNQPQHF
.	.	TRBV28	TRBJ1-6	CASSFPLRHNSPLHF
.	few	TRBV28	TRBJ1-2	CASTQRDGYTF
TRBD1	few	TRBV6-5	TRBJ1-2	CASTFGQGQGYGYTF
.	.	TRBV6-5	TRBJ2-7	CASSPGTLGGEQYF
.	.	TRBV4-1	TRBJ1-5	CASSQEGVGQPQHF
.	.	TRBV18	TRBJ2-5	CASSPDTESKETQYF
.	few	TRBV6-5	TRBJ1-3	CASSYSVQTSGNTIYF
TRBD2	.	TRBV9	TRBJ2-3	CASSSGLGGTDTQYF
.	.	TRBV25-1	TRBJ2-7	CASSEWGERSEQYF
.	few	TRBV2	TRBJ1-1	CASRGSPGKFEAFF
.	.	TRBV5-1	TRBJ1-4	CASSGEGLEKLFF
.	few	TRBV27	TRBJ1-5	CAILLAGDQPQHF
.	.	TRBV5-4	TRBJ2-5	CASSGILATDETQYF
.	.	TRBV20-1	TRBJ2-7	CSVPTSYEQYF
.	.	TRBV6-5	TRBJ1-2	CASTPNANYGYTF
.	once	TRBV7-2	TRBJ1-2	CASSQEVLRYGYTF
TRBD1	few	TRBV18	TRBJ1-4	CASSDGQVDEKLFF
.	few	TRBV5-1	TRBJ1-5	CASSEWGGNQPQHF
TRBD1	.	TRBV9	TRBJ2-2	CASSVGGQGHTGELFF
.	.	TRBV10-2	TRBJ2-3	CASSEQASDTQYF
.	.	TRBV29-1	TRBJ2-1	CSVEALRGANEQFF
.	.	TRBV18	TRBJ2-5	CASSDSLVTETQYF
TRBD1	.	TRBV6-6	TRBJ1-5	CASRNGQGNNQPQHF
.	.	TRBV6-5	TRBJ1-1	CASSYSGGPMNTEAFF
.	.	TRBV9	TRBJ1-1	CASTTGMNTEAFF
.	.	TRBV21-1	TRBJ2-7	CASSKFRGVYEQYF
TRBD1	.	TRBV28	TRBJ2-1	CASSLGTGGSYNEQFF
TRBD2	once	TRBV5-1	.	CASSPGLARYEQYF
TRBD2	.	TRBV5-1	TRBJ2-4	CASSLGGTSEYIQYF
TRBD1	.	TRBV5-1	TRBJ2-3	CASSLHYPTGGITDTQYF
TRBD2	.	TRBV4-3	TRBJ2-3	CASSQVAGETDTQYF